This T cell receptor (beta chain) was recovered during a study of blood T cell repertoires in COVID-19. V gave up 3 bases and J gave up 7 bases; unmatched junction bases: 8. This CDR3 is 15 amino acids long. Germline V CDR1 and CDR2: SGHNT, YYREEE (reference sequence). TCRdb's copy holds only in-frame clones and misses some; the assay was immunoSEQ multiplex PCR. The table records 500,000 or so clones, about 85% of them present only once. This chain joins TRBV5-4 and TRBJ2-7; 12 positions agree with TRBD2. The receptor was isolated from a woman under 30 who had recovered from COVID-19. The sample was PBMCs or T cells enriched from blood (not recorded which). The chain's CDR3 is CASSSASGGGKEQYF. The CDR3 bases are TGTGCCAGCAGCTCCGCTAGCGGGGGGGGGAAAGAGCAGTACTTC.